Each of the 13 T cell receptor beta chains below was sequenced from the same sample in a study of PD-1 blockade in classical Hodgkin lymphoma. Sequencing was performed with immunoSEQ multiplex PCR; in TCRdb, only in-frame clones are kept and a portion is missing. The sample holds about 98,000 clones, 81% seen once. There was relapse after autologous stem cell transplantation in every patient, and there was variation in brentuximab vedotin exposure. Material: peripheral blood mononuclear cells (PBMCs), obtained before the second cycle of nivolumab. These receptor sequences come from a human donor with classical Hodgkin lymphoma.

The V and J genes are TRBV10-3 and TRBJ2-3, with 14 bases that match TRBD2. The CDR3 extends over 14 amino acids. The V segment lost 9 bases and the J segment 5 bases; nucleotides outside the gene matches: 4. Germline CDR1 is ENHRY and CDR2 is SYGVKD. CDR3 bases: TGTGCCATTAGGGGACTAGCGGGAGAAGATACGCAGTATTTT. As protein: CAIRGLAGEDTQYF.

The gene calls are TRBV18 and TRBJ2-4, with TRBD2 matching 10 bases. Germline CDR1 reads KGHSH; CDR2 reads LQKENI. The V segment lost 6 bases and the J segment 9 bases; nucleotides outside the gene matches: 8. This CDR3 comprises 14 residues. In DNA form, the CDR3 reads TGTGCCAGCTCGGTGAGCGGGAGGGCCGGCATTCAGTACTTC. Its translation is CASSVSGRAGIQYF.

The chain couples TRBV10-3 to TRBJ1-4, with a possible D match to TRBD1 (6 bases). Trimming pared 4 bases from V and 8 bases from J, leaving 11 bases between. CDR1 and CDR2 (germline): ENHRY, SYGVKD. This CDR3 is 13 amino acids long. CDR3 coding DNA: TGTGCCATCAGTGGGGGGGCAGGCGAAAAACTGTTTTTT. This translates into CAISGGAGEKLFF.

This chain uses TRBV5-6 with TRBJ2-3; the match to TRBD2 covers 8 bases. CDR1 SGHDT and CDR2 YYEEEE come from the germline V gene. The CDR3 has 13 amino acids. J lost 11 bases, V lost 0 bases, and 5 bases had no gene match. The DNA of the CDR3 is TGTGCCAGCAGCTTGGGGACAGCGGGGGAGCAGTATTTT. Encoded protein: CASSLGTAGEQYF.

The chain carries TRBV5-8 and TRBJ2-2; a possible D gene is TRBD2 (6 bases). V lost 5 bases and J lost 6, with 14 bases in between. Germline V lookup: CDR1 SGHTS, CDR2 YDEGEE. The CDR3 has 14 amino acids. CDR3 amino acids: CASRQWGVPGELFF. The CDR3 bases are TGTGCCAGCAGACAATGGGGGGTACCCGGGGAGCTGTTTTTT.

The CDR3 bases are TGTGCCAGCAGCGACAGGGGCTTGAACACTGAAGCTTTCTTT. It translates to CASSDRGLNTEAFF. The V gene is TRBV7-2, the J gene TRBJ1-1; 8 nucleotides agree with TRBD1. CDR3 length equals 14 residues. V gave up 5 bases and J gave up 0 bases; unmatched junction bases: 2. Germline V lookup: CDR1 SGHTA, CDR2 FQGNSA.

This chain links TRBV4-2 with TRBJ2-1; 11 bases align to TRBD2. Germline CDR1 is LGHNA and CDR2 is YNFKEQ. The CDR3 covers 17 residues. Trimming cost V 1 base and J 4 bases; bases outside gene matches: 6. The CDR3 loop reads CASSQVGLAGSYNEQFF. The CDR3 coding sequence is TGTGCCAGCAGCCAAGTTGGACTAGCGGGTTCGTACAATGAGCAGTTCTTC.

V usage is TRBV19 and J usage is TRBJ2-1; 13 bases align to TRBD2. The trim removed 5 bases at V and 5 bases at J, leaving 9 bases unmatched. The germline V gene has CDR1 LNHDA and CDR2 SQIVND (reference sequence). This CDR3 has 17 amino acids. The CDR3 sequence is CASSRTSGSLRDNEQFF. The DNA of the CDR3 is TGTGCCAGTAGTCGGACTAGCGGGAGCCTAAGGGACAATGAGCAGTTCTTC. The full variable domain, rest sourced from reference TRBV19 and TRBJ2-1, is DGGITQSPKYLFRKEGQNVTLSCEQNLNHDAMYWYRQDPGQGLRLIYYSQIVNDFQKGDIAEGYSVSREKKESFPLTVTSAQKNPTAFYLCASSRTSGSLRDNEQFFGPGTRLTVL.

The chain couples TRBV5-5 to TRBJ1-5, with D perhaps matching TRBD1 (5 bases). Germline CDR1 is SGHKS and CDR2 is YYEKEE (reference sequence). The CDR3 consists of 15 residues. V lost 2 bases and J 2 bases, leaving 11 bases between the germline ends. CDR3 nucleotide sequence: TGTGCCAGCAGCTTTCGGGGAGGGGGCAATCAGCCCCAGCATTTT. It translates to CASSFRGGGNQPQHF.

The rearrangement uses TRBV10-3 and TRBJ2-7; D gene uncertain. Germline values: CDR1 ENHRY, CDR2 SYGVKD. This CDR3 region has 12 residues. V lost 4 bases and J lost 6, with 10 bases in between. Here the CDR3 DNA reads TGTGCCATCAGTGCTCTGATGGGCGAGCAGTACTTC. Protein sequence: CAISALMGEQYF.

This clone was counted between two and nine times. V usage is TRBV9 and J usage is TRBJ2-2; 7 nucleotides line up with TRBD1. From germline, CDR1 is SGDLS and CDR2 YYNGEE. Germline trimming cut 4 bases from V and 0 bases from J; bases unmatched to any gene: 6. There are 16 residues in the CDR3. For the CDR3, the DNA is TGTGCCAGCAGCCCCGAGGGACAGCCGAACACCGGGGAGCTGTTTTTT. As protein: CASSPEGQPNTGELFF.

As for this clone: One end of the junction is discordant with germline, which a read error may explain. The chain joins TRBV5-4 to TRBJ2-5; D is ambiguous. Germline CDR1 reads SGHNT; CDR2 reads YYREEE (reference sequence). The CDR3 extends over 12 amino acids. The chain's CDR3 is CASSLANGRAHF. The CDR3 nucleotides read TGTGCCAGCAGCTTGGCTAACGGAAGGGCCCACTTC.

The rearrangement joins TRBV10-3 to TRBJ2-7; D might be TRBD1 or TRBD2, each matching 6 bases. The CDR3 length is 12 residues. CDR1 and CDR2 from the germline V gene are ENHRY and SYGVKD. V was shortened by 4 bases and J by 5 bases, with 9 bases between the two germline ends. This CDR3 reads CAISVRGDEQYF. The CDR3 region has the DNA TGTGCCATCAGTGTAAGGGGGGACGAGCAGTACTTC.